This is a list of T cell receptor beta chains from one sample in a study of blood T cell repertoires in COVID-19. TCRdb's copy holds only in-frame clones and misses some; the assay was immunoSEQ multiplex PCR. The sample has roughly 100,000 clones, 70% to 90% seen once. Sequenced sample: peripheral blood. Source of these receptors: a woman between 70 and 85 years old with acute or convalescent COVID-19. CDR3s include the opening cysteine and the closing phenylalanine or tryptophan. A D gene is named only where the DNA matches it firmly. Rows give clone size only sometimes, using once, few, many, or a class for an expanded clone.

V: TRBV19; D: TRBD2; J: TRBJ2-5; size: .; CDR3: CASSTGAGGPQTQYF; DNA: TGTGCCAGTAGTACGGGAGCGGGAGGGCCACAGACCCAGTACTTC
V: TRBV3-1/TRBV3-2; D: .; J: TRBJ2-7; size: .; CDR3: CASSQDADEQYF; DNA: TGTGCCAGCAGCCAAGATGCAGACGAGCAGTACTTC
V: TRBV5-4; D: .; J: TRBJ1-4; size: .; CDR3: CASSLGGRGNEKLFF; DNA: TGTGCCAGCAGCTTGGGTGGCCGGGGTAATGAAAAACTGTTTTTT
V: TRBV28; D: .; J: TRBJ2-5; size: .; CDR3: CASSLFAQAMETQYF; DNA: TGTGCCAGCAGTTTATTTGCTCAGGCTATGGAGACCCAGTACTTC
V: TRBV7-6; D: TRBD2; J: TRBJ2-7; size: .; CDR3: CASSLMAGGSYEQYF; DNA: TGTGCCAGCAGCTTAATGGCGGGAGGCTCCTACGAGCAGTACTTC
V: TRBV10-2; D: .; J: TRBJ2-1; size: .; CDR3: CASSEIWREQFF; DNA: TGCGCCAGCAGTGAAATTTGGCGGGAGCAGTTCTTC
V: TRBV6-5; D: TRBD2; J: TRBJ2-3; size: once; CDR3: CASRALLGGVTQYF; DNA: TGTGCCAGCAGGGCCCTTTTGGGAGGGGTTACGCAGTATTTT
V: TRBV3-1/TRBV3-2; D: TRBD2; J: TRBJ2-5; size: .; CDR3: CASSRRTSEQETQYF; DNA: TGTGCCAGCAGCCGTAGGACTAGCGAGCAAGAGACCCAGTACTTC
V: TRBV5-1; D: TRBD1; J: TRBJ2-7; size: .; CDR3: CASSTGQGTHEQYF; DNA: TGCGCCAGCAGCACCGGACAGGGGACCCACGAGCAGTACTTC
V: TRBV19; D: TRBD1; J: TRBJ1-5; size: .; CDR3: CASSIDLGAGGNQPQHF; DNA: TGTGCCAGTAGTATAGATCTGGGGGCAGGGGGGAATCAGCCCCAGCATTTT
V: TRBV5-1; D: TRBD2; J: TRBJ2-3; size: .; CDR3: CASSSIAGSDTQYF; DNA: TGCGCCAGCAGCTCCATAGCGGGATCAGATACGCAGTATTTT
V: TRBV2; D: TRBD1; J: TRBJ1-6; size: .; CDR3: CASTYRDRGVPLHF; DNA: TGTGCCAGCACCTACCGGGACAGGGGCGTACCCCTCCACTTT
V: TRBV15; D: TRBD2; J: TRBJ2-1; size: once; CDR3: CATNGLDGNEQFF; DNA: TGTGCCACCAATGGACTAGACGGCAATGAGCAGTTCTTC
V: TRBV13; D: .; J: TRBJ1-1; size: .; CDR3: CASSVVGAESTEAFF; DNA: TGTGCCAGCAGCGTCGTGGGGGCGGAGAGCACTGAAGCTTTCTTT
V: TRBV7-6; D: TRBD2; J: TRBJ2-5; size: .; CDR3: CASSPAGTSGVWETQYF; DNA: TGTGCCAGCAGCCCAGCCGGGACTAGCGGGGTCTGGGAGACCCAGTACTTC
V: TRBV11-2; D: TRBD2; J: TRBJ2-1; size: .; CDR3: CASSLTGGRSPYNEQFF; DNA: TGTGCCAGCAGCTTAACTGGCGGGAGGTCCCCCTACAATGAGCAGTTCTTC
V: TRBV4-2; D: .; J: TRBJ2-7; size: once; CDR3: CASSQSLALEQYF; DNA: TGTGCCAGCAGCCAATCACTAGCCCTCGAGCAGTACTTC
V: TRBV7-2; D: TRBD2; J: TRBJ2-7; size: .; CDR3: CASSSWTSGTYEQYF; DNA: TGTGCCAGCAGCTCCTGGACTAGCGGAACCTACGAGCAGTACTTC
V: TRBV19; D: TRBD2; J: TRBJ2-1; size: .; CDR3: CASSMGGGRTNNEQFF; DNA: TGTGCCAGTAGTATGGGGGGCGGGAGGACCAACAATGAGCAGTTCTTC
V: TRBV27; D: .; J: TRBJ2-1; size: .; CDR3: CASSRYRTYNEQFF; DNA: TGTGCCAGCAGTCGCTACAGGACATACAATGAGCAGTTCTTC